This T cell receptor (beta chain) was identified during a study of OX40 agonist ivuxolimab in advanced cancers. Study details: Ivuxolimab, which patients received intravenously every 2 weeks, was dosed at 0.01 to 10 mg/kg.

Here immunoSEQ multiplex PCR was the method, and the copy in TCRdb shows in-frame clones only, minus some. The table shows fewer than 55,000 clones, with approximately 80% occurring only once. CDR1 is MDHEN, CDR2 SYDVKM, per germline. Unmatched junction bases numbered 18, after V lost 4 bases and J lost 6 bases. The CDR3 contains 18 residues. Study-wide points: Partial responders treated at 0.1-3.0 mg/kg exhibited clonal expansion among the lowest measured. The study found that CD8+ T cells averaged more expanded clones than CD4+. In a subset of nonresponders, normalized T-cell clonal expansion was also low.

Points on this clone: The antigen remains undetermined.

The gene calls are TRBV28 and TRBJ2-3; 8 positions match TRBD2. The origin of this receptor is an adult with an advanced solid tumor such as melanoma, head and neck, liver or kidney cancer. The sample consisted of CD4+ or CD8+ T cells sorted from blood, taken in a trial of the OX40 agonist ivuxolimab. The CDR3 coding sequence is TGTGCCAGCAGTTCGCCCTTTGGGCGGGGGGTAACGGGGGATACGCAGTATTTT. Encoded protein: CASSSPFGRGVTGDTQYF.